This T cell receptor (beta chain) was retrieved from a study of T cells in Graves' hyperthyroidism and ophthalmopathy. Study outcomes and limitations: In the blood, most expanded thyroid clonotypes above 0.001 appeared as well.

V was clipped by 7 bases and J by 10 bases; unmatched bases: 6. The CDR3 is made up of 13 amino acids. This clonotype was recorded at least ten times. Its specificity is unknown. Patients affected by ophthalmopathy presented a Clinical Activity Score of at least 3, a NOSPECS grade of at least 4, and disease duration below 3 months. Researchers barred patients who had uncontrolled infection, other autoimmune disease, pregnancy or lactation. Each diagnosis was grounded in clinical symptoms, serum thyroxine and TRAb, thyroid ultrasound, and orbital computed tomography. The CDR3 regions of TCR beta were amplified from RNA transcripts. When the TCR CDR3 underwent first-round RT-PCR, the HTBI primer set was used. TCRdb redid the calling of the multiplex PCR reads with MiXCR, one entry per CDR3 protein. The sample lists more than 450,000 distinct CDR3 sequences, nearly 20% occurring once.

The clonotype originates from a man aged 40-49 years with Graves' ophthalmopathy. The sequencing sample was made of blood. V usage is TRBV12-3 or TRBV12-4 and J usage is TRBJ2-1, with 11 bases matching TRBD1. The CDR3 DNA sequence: TGTGCCAGCACTCCGGACAGGGGGCGCGAGCAGTTCTTC. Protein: CASTPDRGREQFF.